Below, 11 T cell receptor beta chains from the same sample are listed, as sequenced in a study of cytomegalovirus exposure and HLA in healthy donors. PCR primers comprised 60 Vbeta and 13 Jbeta primers. The data were produced by immunoSEQ multiplex PCR, yet TCRdb's version contains in-frame clones alone and is incomplete. This sample has around 140,000 clones, with approximately 76% found just once. Sequencing was done on a sample of PBMCs. The receptors were gathered from a man aged 40-55 years in good health and CMV-seronegative.

The rearrangement uses TRBV10-2 and TRBJ1-1; 9 bases match TRBD1. From germline, CDR1 is WSHSY and CDR2 SAAADI. The CDR3 spans 12 residues. The V and J ends lost 6 bases and 10 bases, in that order; junction bases with no gene match: 6. The CDR3 region is CASRGQGEGAFF. DNA of the CDR3: TGCGCCAGCAGGGGACAGGGCGAGGGAGCTTTCTTT.

A word on this clone: A junction end diverges from the germline sequence, so it may reflect a read error. The chain links TRBV6-4 to TRBJ2-4; D perhaps matches TRBD2 (6 bases). Germline CDR1 reads MRHNA; CDR2 reads SNTAGT. The CDR3 has 13 amino acids. CDR3 region: CASSDLGGNSQYF. The CDR3, as DNA: TGTGCCAGCAGTGACTTGGGGGGAAACAGTCAGTACTTC.

The chain employs TRBV5-1 and TRBJ2-5; unclear D gene. Germline V gene lookup returns CDR1 SGHRS and CDR2 YFSETQ. The CDR3 has 14 amino acids. Trimming took 7 bases from V and 7 from J, leaving 20 bases between them. The CDR3 is CASFNGPLPGTQYF. The CDR3 DNA sequence: TGCGCCAGCTTTAACGGCCCTCTACCGGGGACCCAGTACTTC.

The chain links TRBV28 to TRBJ2-3; 8 positions match TRBD1. Germline CDR1 reads MDHEN; CDR2 reads SYDVKM. The CDR3 contains 16 residues. With 6 bases clipped from V and 0 bases from J, the junction kept 8 bases outside the gene matches. The CDR3 region has the DNA TGTGCCAGCAGCCCATGGACAGGGTCGAGCACAGATACGCAGTATTTT. As protein: CASSPWTGSSTDTQYF.

The rearrangement uses TRBV6-4 and TRBJ2-2; TRBD2 agrees at 8 bases. The CDR3 loop spans 14 amino acids. Germline trimming cut 4 bases from V and 6 bases from J; bases unmatched to any gene: 4. Germline V lookup: CDR1 MRHNA, CDR2 SNTAGT. The CDR3 DNA reads as TGTGCCAGCAGTGTTCTAGCGGGTTCCGGGGAGCTGTTTTTT. Protein: CASSVLAGSGELFF.

In this sample, this clone turned up once. V is TRBV13 and J is TRBJ2-7, with a tentative D call TRBD1 (6 bases). This CDR3 is 13 amino acids long. Trimming removed 5 bases from V and 3 bases from J, with 11 bases in between. CDR1 and CDR2 (germline): PRHDT, FYEKMQ (reference sequence). This CDR3 is CASSPDRSYEQYF. CDR3 sequence (DNA): TGTGCCAGCAGCCCCGACAGGAGCTACGAGCAGTACTTC.

The chain uses TRBV25-1 and TRBJ2-1; 10 bases align to TRBD1. CDR3 length equals 16 residues. The V gene's germline CDR1 is MGHDK and CDR2 SYGVNS. Trimming took 6 bases from V and 3 from J; bases not matched to a gene: 8. This CDR3 reads CASRLIRDRGYNEQFF. DNA for the CDR3: TGTGCCAGCAGGCTGATCCGGGACAGGGGCTACAATGAGCAGTTCTTC.

This clone appeared a few times. V and J are TRBV19 and TRBJ2-2; 8 nucleotides line up with TRBD2. The CDR3 covers 15 residues. Germline V gene sequence: CDR1 LNHDA, CDR2 SQIVND (reference sequence). The V and J ends lost 1 base and 7 bases, in that order; junction bases with no gene match: 5. Here the CDR3 reads CASSIASGSIGELFF. CDR3 coding DNA: TGTGCCAGTAGTATAGCGAGCGGGAGTATCGGGGAGCTGTTTTTT. Full variable domain (missing parts from reference TRBV19 and TRBJ2-2): DGGITQSPKYLFRKEGQNVTLSCEQNLNHDAMYWYRQDPGQGLRLIYYSQIVNDFQKGDIAEGYSVSREKKESFPLTVTSAQKNPTAFYLCASSIASGSIGELFFGEGSRLTVL.

The chain joins TRBV7-8 to TRBJ2-7; the D is unclear. CDR3 length: 12 amino acids. CDR1 SGHVS and CDR2 FQNEAQ come from the germline V gene. The V and J ends lost 5 bases and 0 bases respectively, with 5 bases between them. For the CDR3, the DNA is TGTGCCAGCAGCCCAATCTCCTACGAGCAGTACTTC. Residues: CASSPISYEQYF.

About this clone: An end of the junction differs from the germline gene, which may be a read error. The V and J genes are TRBV7-9 and TRBJ2-6; 9 nucleotides agree with TRBD1. This CDR3 contains 19 residues. Per the germline V gene, CDR1 is SEHNR and CDR2 is FQNEAQ (reference sequence). The CDR3, as DNA: TGTGCCAGCAGCTTACGGGTCGGGACAGGGAGCTCTGGGGCCAACGGCCTGACTTTC. It codes for CASSLRVGTGSSGANGLTF.

The V call is TRBV12-5, the J call TRBJ2-5; 9 bases agree with TRBD1. This CDR3 is 17 amino acids long. V was pared by 0 bases and J by 3 bases, with 8 bases of the junction left unmatched. The germline V gene has CDR1 LGHNT and CDR2 FRNRAP. CDR3 DNA: TGTGCTAGTGGTTTGGTAGGATTGGGGACAGGGAAAGAGACCCAGTACTTC. Translation: CASGLVGLGTGKETQYF.